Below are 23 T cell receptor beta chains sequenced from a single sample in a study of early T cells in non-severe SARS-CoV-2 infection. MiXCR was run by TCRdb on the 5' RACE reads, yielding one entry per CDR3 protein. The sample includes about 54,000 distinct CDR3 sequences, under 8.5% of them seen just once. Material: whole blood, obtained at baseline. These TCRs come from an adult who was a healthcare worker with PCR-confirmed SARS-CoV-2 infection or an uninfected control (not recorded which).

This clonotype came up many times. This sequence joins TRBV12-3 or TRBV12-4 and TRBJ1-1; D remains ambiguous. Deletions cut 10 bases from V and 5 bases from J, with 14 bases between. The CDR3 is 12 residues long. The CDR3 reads CAISPSRTEAFF. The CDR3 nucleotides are TGTGCCATCTCCCCCTCCCGGACTGAAGCTTTCTTT.

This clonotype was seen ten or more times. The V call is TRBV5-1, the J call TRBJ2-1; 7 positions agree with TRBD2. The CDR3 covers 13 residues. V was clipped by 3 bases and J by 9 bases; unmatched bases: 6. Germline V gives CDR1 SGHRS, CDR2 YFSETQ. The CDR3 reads CASSSQLASEQFF. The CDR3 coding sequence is TGCGCCAGCAGCTCGCAACTAGCGAGTGAGCAGTTCTTC.

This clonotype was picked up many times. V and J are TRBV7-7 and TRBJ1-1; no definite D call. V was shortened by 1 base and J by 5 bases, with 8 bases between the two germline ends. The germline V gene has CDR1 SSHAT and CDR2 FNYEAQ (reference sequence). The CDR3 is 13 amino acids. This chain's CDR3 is CASSLELGTEAFF. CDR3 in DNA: TGTGCCAGCAGCTTAGAATTGGGGACTGAAGCTTTCTTT.

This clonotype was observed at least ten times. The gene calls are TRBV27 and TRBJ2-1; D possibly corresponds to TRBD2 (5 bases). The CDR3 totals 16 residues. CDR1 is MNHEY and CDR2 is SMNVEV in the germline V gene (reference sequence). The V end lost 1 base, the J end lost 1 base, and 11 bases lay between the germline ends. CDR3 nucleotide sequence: TGTGCCAGCAGTTTATTCGGGGTTCCGTCCTACAATGAGCAGTTCTTC. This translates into CASSLFGVPSYNEQFF.

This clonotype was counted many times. CDR3 in amino acids: CASSQDFSVEQFF. As DNA, the CDR3 is TGCGCCAGCAGCCAAGATTTTTCGGTTGAGCAGTTCTTC. This chain joins TRBV4-3 and TRBJ2-1; no reliable D call. CDR3 length equals 13 residues. CDR1 and CDR2 (germline): LGHNA, YSLEER. V was trimmed by 0 bases and J by 9 bases, leaving 9 bases between them.

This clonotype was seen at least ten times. For the CDR3, the DNA is TGCAGTGCTGAGGACAGGCAAGACGAGCAGTACTTC. Protein sequence: CSAEDRQDEQYF. This rearrangement joins TRBV20-1 to TRBJ2-7, with 7 nucleotides matching TRBD1. With V trimmed by 5 bases and J by 5 bases, 6 bases remained unmatched. This CDR3 has 12 amino acids. Germline V gene sequence: CDR1 DFQATT, CDR2 SNEGSKA (reference sequence).

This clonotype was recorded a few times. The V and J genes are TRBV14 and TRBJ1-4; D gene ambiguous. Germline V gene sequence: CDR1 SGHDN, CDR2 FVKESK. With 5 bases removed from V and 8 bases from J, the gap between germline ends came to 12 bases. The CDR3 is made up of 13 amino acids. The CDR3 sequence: CASSVRLGEKLFF. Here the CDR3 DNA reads TGTGCCAGCAGCGTCCGGTTGGGAGAAAAACTGTTTTTT.

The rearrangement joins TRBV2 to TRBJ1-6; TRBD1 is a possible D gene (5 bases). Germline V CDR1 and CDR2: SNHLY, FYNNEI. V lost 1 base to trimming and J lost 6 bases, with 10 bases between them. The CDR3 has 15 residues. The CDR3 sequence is CASSEEGVGNSPLHF. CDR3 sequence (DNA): TGTGCCAGCAGTGAAGAAGGGGTTGGTAATTCACCCCTCCACTTT.

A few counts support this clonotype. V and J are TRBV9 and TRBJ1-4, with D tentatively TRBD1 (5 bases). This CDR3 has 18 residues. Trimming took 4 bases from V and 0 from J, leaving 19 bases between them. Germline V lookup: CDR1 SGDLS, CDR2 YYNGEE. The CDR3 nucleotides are TGTGCCAGCAGCCAGCTGGGAGGGGAACCTGCAACTAATGAAAAACTGTTTTTT. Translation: CASSQLGGEPATNEKLFF. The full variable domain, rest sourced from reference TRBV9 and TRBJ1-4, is DSGVTQTPKHLITATGQRVTLRCSPRSGDLSVYWYQQSLDQGLQFLIQYYNGEERAKGNILERFSAQQFPDLHSELNLSSLELGDSALYFCASSQLGGEPATNEKLFFGSGTQLSVL.

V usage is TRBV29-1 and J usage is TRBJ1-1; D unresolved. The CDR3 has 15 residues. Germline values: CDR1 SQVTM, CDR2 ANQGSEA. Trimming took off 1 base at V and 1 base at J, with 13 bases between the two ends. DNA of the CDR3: TGCAGCGTTGAAGGGGTTTCCGGAAAGAACACTGAAGCTTTCTTT. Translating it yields CSVEGVSGKNTEAFF.

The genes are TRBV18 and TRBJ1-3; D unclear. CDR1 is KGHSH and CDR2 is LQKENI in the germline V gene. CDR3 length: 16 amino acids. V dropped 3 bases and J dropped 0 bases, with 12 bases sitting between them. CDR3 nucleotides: TGTGCCAGCTCACCCCAGTCGAGGTCCTCTGGAAACACCATATATTTT. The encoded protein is CASSPQSRSSGNTIYF.

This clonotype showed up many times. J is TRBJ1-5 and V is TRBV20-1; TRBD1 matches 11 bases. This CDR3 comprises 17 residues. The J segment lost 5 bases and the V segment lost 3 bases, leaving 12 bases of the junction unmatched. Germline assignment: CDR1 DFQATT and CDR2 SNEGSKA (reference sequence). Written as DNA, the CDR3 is TGCAGTGCTAGGCAGGACAGGGGGCAGGTAGGGTATCAGCCCCAGCATTTT. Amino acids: CSARQDRGQVGYQPQHF.

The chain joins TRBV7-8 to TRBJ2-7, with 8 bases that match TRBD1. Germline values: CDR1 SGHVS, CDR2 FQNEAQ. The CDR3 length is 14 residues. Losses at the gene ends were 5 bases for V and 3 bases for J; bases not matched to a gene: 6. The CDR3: CASSPPGQDYEQYF. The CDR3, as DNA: TGTGCCAGCAGCCCCCCGGGACAGGACTACGAGCAGTACTTC.

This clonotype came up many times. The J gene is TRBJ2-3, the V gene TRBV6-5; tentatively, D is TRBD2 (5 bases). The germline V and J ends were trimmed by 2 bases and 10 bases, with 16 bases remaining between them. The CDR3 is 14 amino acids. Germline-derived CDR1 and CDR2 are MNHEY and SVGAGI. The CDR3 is CASSYGHPHGAQYF. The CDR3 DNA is TGTGCCAGCAGTTACGGGCATCCCCACGGGGCGCAGTATTTT.

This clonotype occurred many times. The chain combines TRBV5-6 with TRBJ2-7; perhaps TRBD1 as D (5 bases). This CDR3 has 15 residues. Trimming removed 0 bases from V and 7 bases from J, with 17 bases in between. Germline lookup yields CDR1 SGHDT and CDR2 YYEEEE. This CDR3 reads CASSLGTRALEEQYF. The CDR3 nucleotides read TGTGCCAGCAGCTTGGGCACCAGGGCCTTGGAAGAGCAGTACTTC. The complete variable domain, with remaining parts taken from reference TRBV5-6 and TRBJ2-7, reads DAGVTQSPTHLIKTRGQQVTLRCSPKSGHDTVSWYQQALGQGPQFIFQYYEEEERQRGNFPDRFSGHQFPNYSSELNVNALLLGDSALYLCASSLGTRALEEQYFGPGTRLTVT.

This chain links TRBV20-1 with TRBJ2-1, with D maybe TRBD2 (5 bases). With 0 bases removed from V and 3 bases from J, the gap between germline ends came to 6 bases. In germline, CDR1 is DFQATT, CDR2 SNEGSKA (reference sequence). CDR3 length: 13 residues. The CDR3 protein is CSARDGNYNEQFF. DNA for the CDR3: TGCAGTGCTAGAGACGGGAACTACAATGAGCAGTTCTTC.

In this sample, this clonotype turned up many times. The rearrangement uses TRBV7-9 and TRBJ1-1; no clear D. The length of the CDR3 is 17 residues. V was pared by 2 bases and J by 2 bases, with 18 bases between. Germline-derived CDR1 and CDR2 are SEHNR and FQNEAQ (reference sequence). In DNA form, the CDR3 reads TGTGCCAGCAGCTTATCCCCAGGCCACAGCCCTAACACTGAAGCTTTCTTT. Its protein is CASSLSPGHSPNTEAFF.

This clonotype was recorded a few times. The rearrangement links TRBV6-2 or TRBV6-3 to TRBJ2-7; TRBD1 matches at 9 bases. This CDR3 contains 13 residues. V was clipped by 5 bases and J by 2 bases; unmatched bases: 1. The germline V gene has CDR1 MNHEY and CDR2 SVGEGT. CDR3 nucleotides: TGTGCCAGCAGTGGGACAGGGCCCTACGAGCAGTACTTC. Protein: CASSGTGPYEQYF.

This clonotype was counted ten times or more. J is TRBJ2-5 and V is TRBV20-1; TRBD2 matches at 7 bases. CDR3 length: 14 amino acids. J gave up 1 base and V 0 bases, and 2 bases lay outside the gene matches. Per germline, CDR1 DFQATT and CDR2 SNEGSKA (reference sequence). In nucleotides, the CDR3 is TGCAGTGCTAGAGATGGCGGGGGCCAAGAGACCCAGTACTTC. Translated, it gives CSARDGGGQETQYF.

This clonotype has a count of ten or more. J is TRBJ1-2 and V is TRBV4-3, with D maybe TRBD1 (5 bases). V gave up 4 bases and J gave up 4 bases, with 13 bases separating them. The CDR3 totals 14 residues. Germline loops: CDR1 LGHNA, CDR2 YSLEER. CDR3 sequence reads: CASSRLQTAYGYTF. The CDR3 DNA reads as TGCGCCAGCAGCCGGCTTCAGACAGCCTATGGCTACACCTTC.

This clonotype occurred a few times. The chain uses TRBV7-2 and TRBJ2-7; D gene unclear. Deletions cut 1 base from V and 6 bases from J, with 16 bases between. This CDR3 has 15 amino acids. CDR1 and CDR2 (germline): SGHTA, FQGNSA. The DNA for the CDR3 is TGTGCCAGCAGCTTAGGGACCCCCTCTTACTCCGAGCAGTACTTC. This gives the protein CASSLGTPSYSEQYF.

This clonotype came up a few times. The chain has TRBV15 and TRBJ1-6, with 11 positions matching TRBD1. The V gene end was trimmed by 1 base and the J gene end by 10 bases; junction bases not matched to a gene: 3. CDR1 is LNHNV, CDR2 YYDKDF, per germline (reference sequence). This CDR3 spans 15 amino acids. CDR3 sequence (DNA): TGTGCCACCAGCAGAGGGGACAGGGGGATATCACCCCTCCACTTT. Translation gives CATSRGDRGISPLHF.

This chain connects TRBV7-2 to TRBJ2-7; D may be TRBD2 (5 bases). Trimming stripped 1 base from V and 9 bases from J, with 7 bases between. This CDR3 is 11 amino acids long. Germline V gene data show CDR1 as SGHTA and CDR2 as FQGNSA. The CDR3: CASSLGGGQYF. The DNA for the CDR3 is TGTGCCAGCAGCTTAGGAGGAGGGCAGTACTTC.